The 3 T cell receptor beta chains reported below all come from one sample, sequenced in a study of patients and donors after allogeneic stem cell transplantation. MiXCR, applied by TCRdb to the RT-PCR reads, yields one record per CDR3 protein. The sample yields 150,000 to 200,000 distinct CDR3 sequences, approximately 22% seen once. The sample taken for sequencing was blood, either unsorted or a sorted T cell fraction (not recorded which). These receptors originate from a human donor who was either an allogeneic HSCT recipient or a stem cell or donor lymphocyte infusion donor (not recorded which). It is not recorded whose cells these are; they may come from a transplant donor.

This clonotype has more than one count but fewer than ten. The V call is TRBV20-1, the J call TRBJ2-3; a weak D match, TRBD2 (6 bases). CDR3 length: 15 amino acids. CDR1 is DFQATT, CDR2 SNEGSKA, per germline (reference sequence). V gave up 7 bases and J gave up 5 bases, with 22 bases separating them. CDR3 bases: TGCAGTGTTGTGTCGCCGACGGGGGTACAAGATACGCAGTATTTT. The encoded protein is CSVVSPTGVQDTQYF.

This sequence joins TRBV5-1 and TRBJ2-5; D possibly corresponds to TRBD2 (7 bases). There are 14 residues in the CDR3. Germline CDR1 is SGHRS and CDR2 is YFSETQ. The V and J ends lost 3 bases and 5 bases respectively, with 14 bases between them. In DNA, the CDR3 is TGCGCCAGCAGCTCCGGGGGGCTGCGGGAGACCCAGTACTTC. Protein sequence: CASSSGGLRETQYF.

This clonotype was observed a handful of times. Here the CDR3 DNA reads TGCAGTGCTATGCCTAGCGGAAATGAGCAGTTCTTC. This codes for CSAMPSGNEQFF. The genes are TRBV20-1 and TRBJ2-1; 7 nucleotides agree with TRBD2. Germline CDR1 and CDR2: DFQATT and SNEGSKA (reference sequence). The CDR3 is made up of 12 amino acids. V lost 4 bases, J lost 7 bases, and 4 bases stayed unmatched.